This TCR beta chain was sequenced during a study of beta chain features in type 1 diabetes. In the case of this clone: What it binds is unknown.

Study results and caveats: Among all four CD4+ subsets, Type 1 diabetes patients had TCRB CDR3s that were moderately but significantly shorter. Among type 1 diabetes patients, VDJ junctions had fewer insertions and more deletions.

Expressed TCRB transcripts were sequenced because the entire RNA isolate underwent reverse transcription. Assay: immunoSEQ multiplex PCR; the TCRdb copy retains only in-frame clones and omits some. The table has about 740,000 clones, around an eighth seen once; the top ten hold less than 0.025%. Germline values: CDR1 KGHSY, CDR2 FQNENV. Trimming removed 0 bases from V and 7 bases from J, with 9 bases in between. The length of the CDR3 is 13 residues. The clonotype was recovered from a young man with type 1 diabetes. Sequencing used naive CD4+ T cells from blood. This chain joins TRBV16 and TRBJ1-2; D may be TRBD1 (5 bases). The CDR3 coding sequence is TGTGCCAGCAGCCAATCGTCAGGGTTTGGCTACACCTTC. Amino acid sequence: CASSQSSGFGYTF.